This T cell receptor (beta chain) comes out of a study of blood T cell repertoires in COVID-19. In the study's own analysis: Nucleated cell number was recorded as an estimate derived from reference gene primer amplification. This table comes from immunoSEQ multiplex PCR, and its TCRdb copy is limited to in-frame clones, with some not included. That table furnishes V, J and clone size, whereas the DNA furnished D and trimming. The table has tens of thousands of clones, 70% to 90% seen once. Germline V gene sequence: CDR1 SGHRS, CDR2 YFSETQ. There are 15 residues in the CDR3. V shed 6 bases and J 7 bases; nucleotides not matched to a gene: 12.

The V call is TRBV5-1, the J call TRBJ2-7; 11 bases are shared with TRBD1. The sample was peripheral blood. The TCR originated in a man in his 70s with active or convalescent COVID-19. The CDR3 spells CASTLVDRGLSEQYF. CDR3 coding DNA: TGCGCCAGCACCCTTGTGGACAGGGGGCTAAGTGAGCAGTACTTC.